Presented here are 3 T cell receptor beta chains from one specimen sequenced in a study of cytomegalovirus exposure and HLA in healthy donors. 60 Vbeta and 13 Jbeta primers were used in PCR. Some clones are missing from TCRdb's copy, which holds only in-frame ones; the method was immunoSEQ multiplex PCR. The table lists about 200,000 clones, about 85% of them singletons. The material sequenced was PBMCs. The source of these receptors is a male donor in good health and CMV-seropositive.

The CDR3 sequence: CASSANRGLNSPLHF. The DNA for the CDR3 is TGTGCCAGCAGTGCGAACAGGGGGCTGAATTCACCCCTCCACTTT. The V gene is TRBV27, the J gene TRBJ1-6; 9 nucleotides match TRBD1. CDR1 and CDR2 (germline): MNHEY, SMNVEV (reference sequence). CDR3 length: 15 amino acids. Losses at the gene ends were 5 bases for V and 7 bases for J; bases not matched to a gene: 6.

This rearrangement joins TRBV19 to TRBJ2-1; 7 bases are a match to TRBD2. Per the germline V gene, CDR1 is LNHDA and CDR2 is SQIVND (reference sequence). The CDR3 contains 14 residues. The J segment lost 3 bases and the V segment lost 5 bases, leaving 4 bases of the junction unmatched. For the CDR3, the DNA is TGTGCCAGTAGTGACCGGGACTACTACAATGAGCAGTTCTTC. Translated: CASSDRDYYNEQFF.

This chain uses TRBV5-4 with TRBJ2-1, with 9 bases fitting TRBD2. CDR1 SGHNT and CDR2 YYREEE come from the germline V gene (reference sequence). V lost 1 base to trimming and J lost 8 bases; unmatched junction nucleotides: 10. This CDR3 has 16 residues. CDR3 nucleotide sequence: TGTGCCAGCAGCTTGCTAGCGGGGCCGATAGGCCATGAGCAGTTCTTC. This gives the protein CASSLLAGPIGHEQFF.